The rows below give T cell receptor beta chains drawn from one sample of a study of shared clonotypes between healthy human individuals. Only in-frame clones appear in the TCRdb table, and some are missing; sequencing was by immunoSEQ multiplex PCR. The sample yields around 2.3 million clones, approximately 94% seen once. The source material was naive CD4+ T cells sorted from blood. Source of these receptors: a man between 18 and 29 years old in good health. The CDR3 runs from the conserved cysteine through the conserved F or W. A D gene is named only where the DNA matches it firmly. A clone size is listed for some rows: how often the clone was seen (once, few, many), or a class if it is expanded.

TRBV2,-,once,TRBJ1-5,CASRGGEIQPQHF,TGTGCCAGCAGGGGGGGGGAAATTCAGCCCCAGCATTTT
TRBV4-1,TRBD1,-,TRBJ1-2,CASSQPGQGVNYGYTF,TGCGCCAGCAGCCAACCTGGACAGGGCGTTAACTATGGCTACACCTTC
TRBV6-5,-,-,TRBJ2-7,CASSYSRAARVYEQYF,TGTGCCAGCAGTTACTCCAGAGCGGCTCGGGTCTACGAGCAGTACTTC
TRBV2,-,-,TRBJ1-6,CASSGGRGNSPLHF,TGTGCCAGCAGCGGGGGACGGGGAAATTCACCCCTCCACTTT
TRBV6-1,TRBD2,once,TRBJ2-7,CASSERVSGIKYEQYF,TGTGCCAGCAGTGAAAGGGTTAGCGGGATAAAGTACGAGCAGTACTTC
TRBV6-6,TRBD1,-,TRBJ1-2,CASTEGQNYGYTF,TGTGCCAGCACTGAGGGACAGAACTATGGCTACACCTTC
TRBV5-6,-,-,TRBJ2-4,CASSLGLNIQYF,TGTGCCAGCAGCTTGGGATTAAACATTCAGTACTTC
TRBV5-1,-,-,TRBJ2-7,CASSLADPSSYEQYF,TGCGCCAGCAGCTTAGCGGACCCGAGCTCCTACGAGCAGTACTTC
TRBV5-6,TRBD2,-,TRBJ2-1,CASSFLAESSYNEQFF,TGTGCCAGCAGCTTCCTAGCGGAGAGCTCCTACAATGAGCAGTTCTTC
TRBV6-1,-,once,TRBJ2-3,CASSESSWFKHTDTQYF,TGTGCCAGCAGTGAATCCTCGTGGTTCAAACATACAGATACGCAGTATTTT
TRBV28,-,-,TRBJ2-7,CASSLSGRPYEQYF,TGTGCCAGCAGTTTGTCAGGGAGACCCTACGAGCAGTACTTC
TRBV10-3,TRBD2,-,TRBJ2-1,CAISELAGGPYNEQFF,TGTGCCATCAGTGAACTGGCGGGAGGGCCTTACAATGAGCAGTTCTTC
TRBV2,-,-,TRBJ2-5,CASSEGTRTNGQETQYF,TGTGCCAGCAGTGAGGGGACCCGGACAAACGGACAAGAGACCCAGTACTTC
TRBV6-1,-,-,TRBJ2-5,CASRAGGGYETQYF,TGTGCCAGCAGAGCCGGGGGTGGGTATGAGACCCAGTACTTC
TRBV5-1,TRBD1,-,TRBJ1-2,CASSLTGEGYGYTF,TGCGCCAGCAGCTTGACAGGGGAAGGCTATGGCTACACCTTC